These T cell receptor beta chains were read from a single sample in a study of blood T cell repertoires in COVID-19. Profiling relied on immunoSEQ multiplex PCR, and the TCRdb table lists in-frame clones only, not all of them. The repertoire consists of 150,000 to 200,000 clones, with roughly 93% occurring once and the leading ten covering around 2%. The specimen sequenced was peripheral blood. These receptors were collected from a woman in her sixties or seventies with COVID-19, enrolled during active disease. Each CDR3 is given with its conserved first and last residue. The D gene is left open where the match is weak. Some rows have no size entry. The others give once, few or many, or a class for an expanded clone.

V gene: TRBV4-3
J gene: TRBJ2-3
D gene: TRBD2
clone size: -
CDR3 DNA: TGCGCCAGCAGCTCGACGGGGGGGCAAGGAGATACGCAGTATTTT
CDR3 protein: CASSSTGGQGDTQYF

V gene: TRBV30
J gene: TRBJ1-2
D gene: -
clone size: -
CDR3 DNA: TGTGCCTGGGGGACCGGGTATGGCTACACCTTC
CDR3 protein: CAWGTGYGYTF

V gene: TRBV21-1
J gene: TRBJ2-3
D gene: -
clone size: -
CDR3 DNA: -
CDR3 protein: CASSKRAWGQGTLRGIDTQYF

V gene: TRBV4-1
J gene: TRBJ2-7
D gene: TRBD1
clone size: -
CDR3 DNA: TGCGCCAGCGCCTACACTTGGACAGGGGGCCCCCCTTTATACGAGCAGTACTTC
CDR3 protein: CASAYTWTGGPPLYEQYF

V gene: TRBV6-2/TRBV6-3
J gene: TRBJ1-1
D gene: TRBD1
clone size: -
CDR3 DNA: TGTGCCAGCAGTTGGGGACAGCTAAGGGGTGAAGCTTTCTTT
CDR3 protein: CASSWGQLRGEAFF

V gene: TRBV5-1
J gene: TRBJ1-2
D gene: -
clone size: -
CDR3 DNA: TGCGCCAGCAGCTTGGTGGCAGATAACTATGGCTACACCTTC
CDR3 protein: CASSLVADNYGYTF

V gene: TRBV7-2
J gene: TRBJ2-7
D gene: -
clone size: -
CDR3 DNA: TGTGCCAGCAGCTCACCCACACAGGGTTTCCGCGAGCAGTACTTC
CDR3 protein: CASSSPTQGFREQYF

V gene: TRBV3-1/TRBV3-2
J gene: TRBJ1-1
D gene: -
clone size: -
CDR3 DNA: TGTGCCAGCAGCCATACACCTAACACTGAAGCTTTCTTT
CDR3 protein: CASSHTPNTEAFF

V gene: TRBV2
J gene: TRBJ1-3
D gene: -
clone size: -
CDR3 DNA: TGTGCCAGCAGCCCAGGCTCTGGAAACACCATATATTTT
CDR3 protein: CASSPGSGNTIYF

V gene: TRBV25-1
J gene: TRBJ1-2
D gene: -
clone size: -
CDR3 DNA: TGTGCCAGCAGTGAACAGATGTACTATGGCTACACCTTC
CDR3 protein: CASSEQMYYGYTF

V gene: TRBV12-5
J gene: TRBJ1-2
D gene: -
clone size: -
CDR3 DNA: TGTGCTAGTGGTTTCCAGAGGTATGGCTACACCTTC
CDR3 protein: CASGFQRYGYTF

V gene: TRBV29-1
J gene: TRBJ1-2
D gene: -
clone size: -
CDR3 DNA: TGCAGCGTCCAACAGTTGGGCTATGGCTACACCTTC
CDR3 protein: CSVQQLGYGYTF

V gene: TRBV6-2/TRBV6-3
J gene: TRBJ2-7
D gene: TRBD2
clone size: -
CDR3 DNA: TGTGCCAGCAGTCGGGGGGCCTACGAGCAGTACTTC
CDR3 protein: CASSRGAYEQYF

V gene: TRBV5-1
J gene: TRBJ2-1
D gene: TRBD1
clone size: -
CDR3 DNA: TGCGCCAGCAGCTCCACAGGGGCGCCAAGCAATGAGCAGTTCTTC
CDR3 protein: CASSSTGAPSNEQFF

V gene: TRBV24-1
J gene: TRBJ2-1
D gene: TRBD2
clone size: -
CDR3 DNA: TGTGCCACCAGCGCTACTAGCGGGGGGGCCCAGAGGGGTGAGCAGTTCTTC
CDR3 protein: CATSATSGGAQRGEQFF

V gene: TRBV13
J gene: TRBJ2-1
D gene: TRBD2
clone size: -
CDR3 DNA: TGTGCCAGCAGCTTAATGCGGGGGGCGGATGAGCAGTTCTTC
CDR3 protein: CASSLMRGADEQFF

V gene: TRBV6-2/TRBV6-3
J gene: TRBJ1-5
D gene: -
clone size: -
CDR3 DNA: TGTGCCAGCAGTTACGCGGGCAATCAGCCCCAGCATTTT
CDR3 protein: CASSYAGNQPQHF

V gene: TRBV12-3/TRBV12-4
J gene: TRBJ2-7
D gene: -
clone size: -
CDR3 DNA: TGTGCCAGCAGCCCTAAAGAACGACAGTACTTC
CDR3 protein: CASSPKERQYF

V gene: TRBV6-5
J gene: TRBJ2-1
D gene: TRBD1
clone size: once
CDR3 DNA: TGTGCCAGCAGCCAGGGACAGGGCTACAATGAGCAGTTCTTC
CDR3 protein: CASSQGQGYNEQFF

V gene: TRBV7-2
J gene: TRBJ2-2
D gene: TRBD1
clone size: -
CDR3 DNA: TGTGCCAGCAGCTCGCCCGGGACAGCGAACACCGGGGAGCTGTTTTTT
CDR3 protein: CASSSPGTANTGELFF

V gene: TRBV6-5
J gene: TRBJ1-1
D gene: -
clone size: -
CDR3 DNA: TGTGCCAGCAGCCAAAGCGGCGGCACTGAAGCTTTCTTT
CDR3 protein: CASSQSGGTEAFF

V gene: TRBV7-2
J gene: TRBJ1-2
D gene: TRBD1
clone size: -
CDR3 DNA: TGTGCCAGCAGCTTAGGGAGGGGGCAGAACTATGGCTACACCTTC
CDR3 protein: CASSLGRGQNYGYTF

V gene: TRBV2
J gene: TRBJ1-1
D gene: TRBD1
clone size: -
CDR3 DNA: TGTGCCAGCTCCCGGGACAGACTCAGAATGAACACTGAAGCTTTCTTT
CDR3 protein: CASSRDRLRMNTEAFF

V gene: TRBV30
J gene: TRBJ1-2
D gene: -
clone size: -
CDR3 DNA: TGTGCCTGGAGCATCGGGGGGACCTTCTATGGCTACACCTTC
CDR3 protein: CAWSIGGTFYGYTF

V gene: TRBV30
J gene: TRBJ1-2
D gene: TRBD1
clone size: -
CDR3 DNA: TGTGCCGGGACAGGTCCAAGTCCCTATGGCTACACCTTC
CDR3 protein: CAGTGPSPYGYTF

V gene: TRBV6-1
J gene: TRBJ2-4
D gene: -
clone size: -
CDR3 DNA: TGTGCCAGCAGTGGGGGCGGAAATCTAGCCAAAAACATTCAGTACTTC
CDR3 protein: CASSGGGNLAKNIQYF

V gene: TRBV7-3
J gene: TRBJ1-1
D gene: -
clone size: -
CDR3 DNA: TGTGCCAGCAGCTTGTTAGGGGGTACAAACACTGAAGCTTTCTTT
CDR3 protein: CASSLLGGTNTEAFF

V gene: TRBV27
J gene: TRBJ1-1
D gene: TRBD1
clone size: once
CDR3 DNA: TGTGCCAGCAGTCGGTTGACAGGGGGTGAAGCTTTCTTT
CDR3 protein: CASSRLTGGEAFF

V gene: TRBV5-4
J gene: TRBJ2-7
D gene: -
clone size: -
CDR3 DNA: TGTGCCAGCAGCTCGATGGACACCACCTACGAGCAGTACTTC
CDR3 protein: CASSSMDTTYEQYF

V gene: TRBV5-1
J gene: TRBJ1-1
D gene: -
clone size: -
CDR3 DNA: TGCGCCAGCAGCTGGACCCCAGGGGCCACTGAAGCTTTCTTT
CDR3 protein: CASSWTPGATEAFF

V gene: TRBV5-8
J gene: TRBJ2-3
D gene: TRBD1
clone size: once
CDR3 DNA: TGTGCCAGCAGCTTGGATGGGACAGGAAATTCTGATACGCAGTATTTT
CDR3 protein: CASSLDGTGNSDTQYF

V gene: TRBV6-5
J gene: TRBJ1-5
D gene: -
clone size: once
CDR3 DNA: TGTGCCAGCAGTTACGCGGGGCAGCCCCAGCATTTT
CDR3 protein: CASSYAGQPQHF

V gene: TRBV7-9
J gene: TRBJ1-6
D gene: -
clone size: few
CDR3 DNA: TGTGCCAGCAGCTTAGAGGCAGGGAATTCACCCCTCCACTTT
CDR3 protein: CASSLEAGNSPLHF

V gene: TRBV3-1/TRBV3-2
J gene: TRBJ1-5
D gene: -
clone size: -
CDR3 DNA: TGTGCCAGCAGCCAAAATTGGGACTTTTCGGGCTCTCAGCCCCAGCATTTT
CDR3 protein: CASSQNWDFSGSQPQHF

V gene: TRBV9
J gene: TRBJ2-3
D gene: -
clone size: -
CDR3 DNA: TGTGCCAGCAGCGTAGAAGGGAGGAGCGGCACAGATACGCAGTATTTT
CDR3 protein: CASSVEGRSGTDTQYF

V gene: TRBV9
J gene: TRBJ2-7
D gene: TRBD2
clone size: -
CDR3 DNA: TGTGCCAGCAGCGTAGGGTCGGGACTAAAGACCTACGAGCAGTACTTC
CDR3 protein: CASSVGSGLKTYEQYF

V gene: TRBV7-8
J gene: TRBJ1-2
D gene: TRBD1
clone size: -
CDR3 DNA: TGTGCCAGCAGCCCCTCAAGTACAGGGGTTGGTGCTGGCTACACCTTC
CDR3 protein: CASSPSSTGVGAGYTF

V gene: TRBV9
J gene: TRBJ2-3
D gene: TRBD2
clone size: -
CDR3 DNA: TGTGCCAGCAGCGTAGTGGCGGGGGGCTTCACAGATACGCAGTATTTT
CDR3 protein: CASSVVAGGFTDTQYF

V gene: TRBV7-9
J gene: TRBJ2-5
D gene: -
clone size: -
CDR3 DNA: TGTGCCAGTAAGTCGGGCAGCGGTATAGAGACCCAGTACTTC
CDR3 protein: CASKSGSGIETQYF

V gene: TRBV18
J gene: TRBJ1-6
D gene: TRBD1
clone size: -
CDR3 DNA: TGTGCCAGCTCACCGACTACAGGGGGCGATTCACCCCTCCACTTT
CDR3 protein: CASSPTTGGDSPLHF

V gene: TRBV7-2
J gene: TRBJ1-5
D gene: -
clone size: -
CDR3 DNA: TGTGCCAGCAGCTCCTCCCGGGATCAGCCCCAGCATTTT
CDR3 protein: CASSSSRDQPQHF

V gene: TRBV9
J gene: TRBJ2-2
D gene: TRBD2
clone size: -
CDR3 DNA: TGTGCCAGCAGCGTAGTTGTGAGCGGGGGGATAGACGGGGAGCTGTTTTTT
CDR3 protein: CASSVVVSGGIDGELFF

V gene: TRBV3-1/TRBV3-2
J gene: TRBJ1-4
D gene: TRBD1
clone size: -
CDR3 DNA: TGTGCCAGCAGCCAAGATAACAGGGGGCTTCGGGAAAAACTGTTTTTT
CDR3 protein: CASSQDNRGLREKLFF

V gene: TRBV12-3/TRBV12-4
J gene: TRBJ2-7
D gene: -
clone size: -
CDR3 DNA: TGTGCCAGCAAATCCAGCTACGAGCAGTACTTC
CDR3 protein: CASKSSYEQYF

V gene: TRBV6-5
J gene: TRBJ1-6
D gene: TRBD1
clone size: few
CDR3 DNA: TGTGCCAGCAGTTACGGACAGGGGGCTTCACCCCTCCACTTT
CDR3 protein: CASSYGQGASPLHF

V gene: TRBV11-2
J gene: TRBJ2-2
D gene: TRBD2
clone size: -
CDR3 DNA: TGTGCCAGCAGGGGGGAGGGGCTGGTCACCGGGGAGCTGTTTTTT
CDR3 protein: CASRGEGLVTGELFF

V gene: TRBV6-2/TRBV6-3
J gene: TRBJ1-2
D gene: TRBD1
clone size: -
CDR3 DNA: TGTGCCAGCAGTTACCCCCGGACAGGGGATGGCTACACCTTC
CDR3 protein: CASSYPRTGDGYTF

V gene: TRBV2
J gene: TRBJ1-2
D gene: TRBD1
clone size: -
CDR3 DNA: TGTGCCAGCACCGAGGGGGCAGCCTCTTGGGGCTACACCTTC
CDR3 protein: CASTEGAASWGYTF